This T cell receptor (beta chain) comes out of a study of cytomegalovirus exposure and HLA in healthy donors. Study-level findings and limits: CMV serostatus was the only recorded immune exposure for donors. Follow-up analysis later connected one missense variant in DCLRE1C with trimming of TCR beta V- and J-genes.

Regarding this clone: Its cognate antigen is unknown.

60 Vbeta and 13 Jbeta primers were used in PCR. The data were produced by immunoSEQ multiplex PCR, yet TCRdb's version contains in-frame clones alone and is incomplete. This table has 95,000 to 150,000 clones, 80% appearing once. Trimming stripped 1 base from V and 1 base from J, with 8 bases between. Germline V lookup: CDR1 SGDLS, CDR2 YYNGEE. This CDR3 has 15 residues. This chain links TRBV9 with TRBJ1-4; maybe TRBD1 (5 bases). The sequenced sample consisted of PBMCs. This clonotype was obtained from a female donor in good health and CMV-seropositive. The DNA for the CDR3 is TGTGCCAGCAGCGTACTCGGGGGAACTAATGAAAAACTGTTTTTT. Its protein product is CASSVLGGTNEKLFF.